This TCR beta chain was profiled in a study of Graves' ophthalmopathy and Graves' hyperthyroidism. This clonotype was observed at least ten times. Investigators amplified TCR beta CDR3 regions from RNA transcripts. A first-round RT-PCR used HTBI primers, followed by a second-round multiplex PCR. TCRdb re-derived calls from the multiplex PCR reads in MiXCR, one entry per CDR3 protein. The data contain a few hundred thousand distinct CDR3 sequences, approximately 15% of them singletons. Source material: peripheral blood. This TCR was recovered from a woman in her late teens or twenties with stable Graves' hyperthyroidism.

The CDR3 DNA sequence: TGCAGTGCTAGACTGACAGGCGAGACCCAGTACTTC. The encoded protein is CSARLTGETQYF. The rearrangement links TRBV20-1 to TRBJ2-5; weak D call: TRBD1 (6 bases). The CDR3 loop spans 12 amino acids. Trimming took off 2 bases at V and 5 bases at J, with 9 bases between the two ends. Germline CDR1 reads DFQATT; CDR2 reads SNEGSKA (reference sequence).